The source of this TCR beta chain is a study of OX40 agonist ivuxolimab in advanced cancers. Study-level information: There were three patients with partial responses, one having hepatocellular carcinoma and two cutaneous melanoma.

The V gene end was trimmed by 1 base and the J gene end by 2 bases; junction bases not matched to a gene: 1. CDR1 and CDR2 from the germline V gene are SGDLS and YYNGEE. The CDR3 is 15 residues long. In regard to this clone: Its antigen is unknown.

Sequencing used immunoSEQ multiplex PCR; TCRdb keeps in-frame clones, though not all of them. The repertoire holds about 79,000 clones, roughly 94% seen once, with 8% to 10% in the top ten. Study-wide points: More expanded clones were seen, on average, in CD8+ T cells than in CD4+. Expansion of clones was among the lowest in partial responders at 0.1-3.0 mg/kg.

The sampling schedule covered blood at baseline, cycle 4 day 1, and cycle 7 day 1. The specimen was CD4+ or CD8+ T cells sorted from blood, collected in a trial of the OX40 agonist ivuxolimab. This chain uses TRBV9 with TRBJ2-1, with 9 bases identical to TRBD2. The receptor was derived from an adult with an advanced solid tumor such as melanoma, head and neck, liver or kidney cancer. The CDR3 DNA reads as TGTGCCAGCAGCGTACGCGGGGGGGCCTACAATGAGCAGTTCTTC. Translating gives CASSVRGGAYNEQFF.